This T cell receptor beta chain is drawn from a study of cytomegalovirus exposure and HLA in healthy donors. Study observations and caveats: Most TCR sequences were uncommon, yet certain public TCRs appeared in many donors. A later analysis reported that several of the most significant clusters appeared to be linked to common viral pathogens, among them Epstein-Barr virus. Within an earlier analysis, most TCR beta V segments proved productive either about 90% or about 30% of the time. Researchers reportedly found TCR beta sequences accurately predicted most subjects' HLA-A and HLA-B alleles.

13 Jbeta primers and 60 Vbeta primers were used for the PCR. The assay was immunoSEQ multiplex PCR, and TCRdb's table has in-frame clones only and misses some. The data show approximately 100,000 clones, with less than 80% seen just once and roughly 4% held by the top ten. With V trimmed by 6 bases and J by 9 bases, 17 bases remained unmatched. CDR3 length: 16 amino acids. Germline V lookup: CDR1 SGHVS, CDR2 FQNEAQ. On this clone itself: Antigen: not known.

Sequenced: PBMCs. The source is a man in his forties in good health and CMV-seronegative. J is TRBJ2-1 and V is TRBV7-8; 7 positions agree with TRBD2. The CDR3 DNA sequence: TGTGCCAGCAGTTTGAGCGGGGCCTCTACGGCGGGTGAGCAGTTCTTC. It is translated as CASSLSGASTAGEQFF.